These 27 T cell receptor beta chains originate from one sample sequenced in a study of T cells in Graves' hyperthyroidism and ophthalmopathy. TCR beta CDR3 regions were amplified from RNA. The HTBI primer set served for first-round RT-PCR of the TCR CDR3. TCRdb reprocessed the multiplex PCR reads with MiXCR, giving one entry per CDR3 protein. The repertoire holds fewer than 550,000 distinct CDR3 sequences, with about 15% as singletons. Sequences were obtained from blood. Every receptor here comes from a woman between 18 and 30 years old with Graves' hyperthyroidism.

This clonotype showed up many times. The DNA for the CDR3 is TGTGCCAGCTCACGTACGACAGGAGTGGGGTCGGGCAATCAGCCCCAGCATTTT. As protein: CASSRTTGVGSGNQPQHF. The chain uses TRBV18 and TRBJ1-5; perhaps TRBD1 as D (6 bases). V dropped 4 bases and J dropped 2 bases, with 21 bases sitting between them. CDR1 and CDR2 (germline): KGHSH, LQKENI. The length of the CDR3 is 18 residues. Using reference TRBV18 and TRBJ1-5 for the parts outside the CDR3, the full variable domain is NAGVMQNPRHLVRRRGQEARLRCSPMKGHSHVYWYRQLPEEGLKFMVYLQKENIIDESGMPKERFSAEFPKEGPSILRIQQVVRGDSAAYFCASSRTTGVGSGNQPQHFGDGTRLSIL.

The sample holds many counts of this clonotype. The chain carries TRBV20-1 and TRBJ2-2; 9 nucleotides match TRBD2. This CDR3 is 14 amino acids long. Trimming took 6 bases from V and 7 from J; bases not matched to a gene: 9. From germline, CDR1 is DFQATT and CDR2 SNEGSKA (reference sequence). In nucleotides, the CDR3 is TGCAGTGCCAAACCTAGCGGGACGAACGGGGAGCTGTTTTTT. This codes for CSAKPSGTNGELFF.

This clonotype was detected many times. The chain has TRBV12-3 or TRBV12-4 and TRBJ2-6; 8 bases align to TRBD1. The CDR3 covers 19 residues. Trimming removed 6 bases from V and 0 bases from J; junction bases left unmatched: 13. Here the CDR3 reads CASRISWQGANSGANVLTF. For the CDR3, the DNA is TGTGCCAGCAGGATATCCTGGCAGGGGGCCAACTCTGGGGCCAACGTCCTGACTTTC.

V gene TRBV29-1 combines with J gene TRBJ2-2; TRBD1 matches 8 bases. The germline V gene has CDR1 SQVTM and CDR2 ANQGSEA. V shed 4 bases and J 4 bases; nucleotides not matched to a gene: 11. The CDR3 spans 16 residues. The CDR3 protein is CSVGWIRGRVTGELFF. The CDR3 bases are TGCAGCGTTGGGTGGATCAGGGGGCGGGTCACCGGGGAGCTGTTTTTT.

The chain employs TRBV27 and TRBJ1-6; TRBD1 matches at 8 bases. Unmatched junction bases numbered 7, after V lost 5 bases and J lost 10 bases. The germline CDR1 and CDR2 sequences are MNHEY and SMNVEV (reference sequence). This CDR3 is built from 14 residues. CDR3 protein: CASSKDRVGSPLHF. CDR3 bases: TGTGCCAGCAGTAAGGACAGGGTCGGGTCACCCCTCCACTTT.

The rearrangement joins TRBV12-3 or TRBV12-4 to TRBJ1-3; no definite D call. This CDR3 has 13 amino acids. The germline V and J ends were trimmed by 3 bases and 3 bases, with 6 bases remaining between them. DNA for the CDR3: TGTGCCAGCAGTTTTGGCGATGGAAACACCATATATTTT. It translates to CASSFGDGNTIYF.

In its sample, this clonotype was seen a few times. The J gene is TRBJ2-1, the V gene TRBV15, with D hard to call. V gave up 2 bases and J gave up 7 bases, with 12 bases separating them. Per germline, CDR1 LNHNV and CDR2 YYDKDF (reference sequence). CDR3 length: 14 residues. The CDR3 sequence: CATSRLLGANEQFF. The CDR3 nucleotides read TGTGCCACCAGCAGATTGTTGGGCGCGAATGAGCAGTTCTTC.

This clonotype was seen at least ten times. This chain joins TRBV27 and TRBJ1-1, with 11 bases fitting TRBD1. Germline V gives CDR1 MNHEY, CDR2 SMNVEV (reference sequence). The CDR3 sequence is 15 residues long. The trim removed 7 bases at V and 3 bases at J, leaving 7 bases unmatched. The CDR3 region is CASNPDRGPDTEAFF. CDR3 sequence (DNA): TGTGCCAGCAATCCGGACAGGGGGCCGGACACTGAAGCTTTCTTT.

As concerns this clonotype: The germline gene is not matched at one end of the junction; a read error may be the cause. The chain employs TRBV6-1 and TRBJ2-1; 9 nucleotides match TRBD1. The CDR3 has 14 residues. Germline lookup yields CDR1 MNHNS and CDR2 SASEGT. The CDR3 spells CASIGQGHRNEQLF. In DNA form, the CDR3 reads TGTGCCAGCATCGGACAGGGGCATAGGAATGAGCAGCTCTTC.

This clonotype was seen many times. The rearrangement uses TRBV3-1 and TRBJ1-2; no clear D gene. In germline, CDR1 is LGHDT, CDR2 YNNKEL (reference sequence). The CDR3 has 11 amino acids. Trimming pared 6 bases from V and 7 bases from J, leaving 9 bases between. CDR3 nucleotide sequence: TGTGCCAGCAGTTGGCAGCGTGGCTACACCTTC. It encodes CASSWQRGYTF.

The V and J genes are TRBV7-2 and TRBJ2-1; the match to TRBD1 covers 12 bases. The germline gives CDR1 SGHTA, CDR2 FQGNSA. Germline trimming cut 2 bases from V and 6 bases from J; bases unmatched to any gene: 5. CDR3 size: 16 residues. The DNA for the CDR3 is TGTGCCAGCAGCTTAAAGACGGGACAGGGGGCCAATGAGCAGTTCTTC. Its translation is CASSLKTGQGANEQFF.

There are many counts of this clonotype. This chain uses TRBV20-1 with TRBJ2-3, with TRBD2 matching 8 bases. V was clipped by 3 bases and J by 4 bases; unmatched bases: 3. Germline lookup yields CDR1 DFQATT and CDR2 SNEGSKA (reference sequence). The CDR3 sequence is 13 residues long. CDR3 in amino acids: CSARSGGPDTQYF. The CDR3 DNA follows: TGCAGTGCTAGGAGCGGGGGCCCAGATACGCAGTATTTT.

This clonotype was counted a few times. The V and J genes are TRBV7-9 and TRBJ1-4, with TRBD1 matching 7 bases. The CDR3 sequence is 17 residues long. Germline CDR1 and CDR2: SEHNR and FQNEAQ (reference sequence). The V and J ends lost 3 bases and 0 bases, in that order; junction bases with no gene match: 7. In nucleotides, the CDR3 is TGTGCCAGCAGCTTGGACAGGAGTATTGCAACTAATGAAAAACTGTTTTTT. It specifies CASSLDRSIATNEKLFF.

This clonotype was detected only a few times. This sequence may be a read error, since a much larger clone differs from it by one base. The V gene is TRBV12-3 or TRBV12-4, the J gene TRBJ2-7; 7 positions match TRBD1. The CDR3 covers 14 residues. The CDR3 DNA sequence: TGTGCCAGCAGTTTAAGAGGGGGCTCCCACGAGCAGTACTTC. Its translation is CASSLRGGSHEQYF.

In this sample, this clonotype turned up many times. The J gene is TRBJ1-6, the V gene TRBV30; D perhaps matches TRBD1 (6 bases). Trimming removed 0 bases at V and 12 bases at J, with 27 bases between. This CDR3 contains 18 residues. The germline V gene has CDR1 GTSNPN and CDR2 SVGIG (reference sequence). CDR3 bases: TGTGCCTGGAGTGTCGTTTCAGGGGCCACCCGAGTTTCTCTACCCCTCCACTTT. Its translation: CAWSVVSGATRVSLPLHF.

This clonotype was detected ten times or more. V and J are TRBV2 and TRBJ2-5; D not resolved. V was clipped by 8 bases and J by 5 bases, with 15 bases between them. This CDR3 spans 13 amino acids. CDR1 SNHLY and CDR2 FYNNEI come from the germline V gene. CDR3 DNA sequence: TGTGCCAGCGGCTCCGACCACGGGGAGACCCAGTACTTC. As protein: CASGSDHGETQYF. The full variable domain, its missing parts supplied by reference TRBV2 and TRBJ2-5, is EPEVTQTPSHQVTQMGQEVILRCVPISNHLYFYWYRQILGQKVEFLVSFYNNEISEKSEIFDDQFSVERPDGSNFTLKIRSTKLEDSAMYFCASGSDHGETQYFGPGTRLLVL.

This sequence joins TRBV4-1 and TRBJ1-5; D uncertain. V lost 0 bases, J lost 4 bases, and 10 bases lay in between. The CDR3 is 15 amino acids. Looked up from germline, CDR1 is MGHRA and CDR2 is YSYEKL. CDR3 nucleotides: TGCGCCAGCAGCCAAGATGGAGGGCCAAATCAGCCCCAGCATTTT. Its translation: CASSQDGGPNQPQHF.

This clonotype showed up just a few times. This chain uses TRBV25-1 with TRBJ1-2; perhaps TRBD1 as D (5 bases). Trimming removed 6 bases from V and 1 base from J, with 9 bases in between. Per germline, CDR1 MGHDK and CDR2 SYGVNS. The CDR3 runs to 13 residues. The CDR3 DNA is TGTGCCAGCAGCGGGGCGGATAACTATGGCTACACCTTC. This sequence encodes CASSGADNYGYTF.

The V gene is TRBV6-1, the J gene TRBJ1-5, with D perhaps TRBD1 (5 bases). The CDR3 loop spans 15 amino acids. Per germline, CDR1 MNHNS and CDR2 SASEGT. Trimming left V 6 bases short and J 1 base short, with 13 bases between. The CDR3, as DNA: TGTGCCAGCAGGCCCCCAACAGGCAGCAATCAGCCCCAGCATTTT. Translated: CASRPPTGSNQPQHF.

This clonotype has at least ten counts. The CDR3 nucleotides read TGCGCCAGCAGCTTGGGGCGGGAGGGCCAGGATACGCAGTATTTT. Translation: CASSLGREGQDTQYF. The genes are TRBV5-1 and TRBJ2-3; the match to TRBD2 covers 9 bases. The CDR3 length is 15 residues. V shed 0 bases, J shed 6 bases, and the junction held 5 bases outside the gene matches. Germline V gene lookup returns CDR1 SGHRS and CDR2 YFSETQ. Together with reference TRBV5-1 and TRBJ2-3, the CDR3 gives the full variable domain: KAGVTQTPRYLIKTRGQQVTLSCSPISGHRSVSWYQQTPGQGLQFLFEYFSETQRNKGNFPGRFSGRQFSNSRSEMNVSTLELGDSALYLCASSLGREGQDTQYFGPGTRLTVL.

The V gene is TRBV24-1, the J gene TRBJ2-5; 9 bases match TRBD1. This CDR3 is built from 13 residues. Trimming removed 9 bases from V and 6 bases from J; junction bases left unmatched: 7. Germline CDR1 and CDR2: KGHDR and SFDVKD. CDR3 bases: TGTGCCACCCGGGACAGGGATGGGAAGACCCAGTACTTC. Amino acid sequence: CATRDRDGKTQYF.

With respect to this clonotype: A clone one base away is much larger, so this may be a read error. The DNA of the CDR3 is TGTGCCAGCAGCCAAGATTACAGGGGGAATGAGCAGTCCTTC. Protein: CASSQDYRGNEQSF. V usage is TRBV6-2 or TRBV6-3 and J usage is TRBJ2-1; TRBD1 aligns across 8 bases. Germline V gives CDR1 MNHEY, CDR2 SVGEGT. This CDR3 comprises 14 residues.

This clonotype was observed at least ten times. The V and J genes are TRBV11-2 and TRBJ1-6, with a possible D match to TRBD1 (6 bases). V lost 5 bases and J 10 bases, leaving 21 bases between the germline ends. The V gene's germline CDR1 is SGHAT and CDR2 FQNNGV. The CDR3 sequence is 16 residues long. CDR3 DNA: TGTGCCAGCAGCCTTTCCATGGGAGAGGGGGGCTCACCCCTCCACTTT. Translation: CASSLSMGEGGSPLHF.

The genes are TRBV12-3 or TRBV12-4 and TRBJ2-7; no clear D. The CDR3 loop spans 15 amino acids. Trimming stripped 2 bases from V and 0 bases from J, with 11 bases between. As DNA, the CDR3 is TGTGCCAGCAGTTTAAGAGCTCACGCCTCCTACGAGCAGTACTTC. It is translated as CASSLRAHASYEQYF.

The chain links TRBV30 to TRBJ1-3, with TRBD1 matching over 7 bases. The J segment lost 0 bases and the V segment lost 3 bases, leaving 5 bases of the junction unmatched. CDR3 length equals 15 residues. Germline CDR1 is GTSNPN and CDR2 is SVGIG (reference sequence). The CDR3 DNA reads TGTGCCTGGAGCTCCGGGACAGCCTCTGGAAACACCATATATTTT. The encoded protein is CAWSSGTASGNTIYF.

Of note for this clonotype: This may come from a read error, since a much larger clone is one base off. V usage is TRBV5-5 and J usage is TRBJ2-5; D is undetermined. From germline, CDR1 is SGHKS and CDR2 YYEKEE (reference sequence). The CDR3 extends over 14 amino acids. V was trimmed by 7 bases and J by 7 bases, leaving 20 bases between them. The CDR3 DNA sequence: TGTGCCAGCCACAGAAAAAGCCCCGAAGGGACCCAGTACTTC. It translates to CASHRKSPEGTQYF.

This clonotype was counted only a few times. The gene calls are TRBV11-2 and TRBJ1-3, with D uncertain. The germline gives CDR1 SGHAT, CDR2 FQNNGV. CDR3 length: 13 residues. Trimming cost V 6 bases and J 0 bases, with 6 bases left between them. CDR3 in amino acids: CASRESSGNTIYF. The CDR3 coding sequence is TGTGCCAGCAGGGAGAGCTCTGGAAACACCATATATTTT.